Shown below are 22 T cell receptor beta chains from a single sample sequenced in a study of regulatory T cells in long-lasting Graves disease. Arm-PCR of CDR3 regions and iRepertoire HTBI primers were used to build TCR beta libraries. TCRdb analysed the multiplex PCR reads with MiXCR anew, one entry per CDR3 protein. This sample has some 230,000 distinct CDR3 sequences, with around 16% found just once. The sample's time point: newly diagnosed GD, antithyroid drugs for less than 3 months. The TCR library was prepared using RNA isolated from PBMCs. Specimen: peripheral blood mononuclear cells (PBMCs), collected at new diagnosis, from a patient treated with antithyroid drugs. These receptor sequences come from a female donor with Graves disease.

This clonotype was recorded many times. This chain links TRBV20-1 with TRBJ2-4; a weak D match, TRBD2 (6 bases). CDR3 length: 16 residues. Deletions cut 3 bases from V and 8 bases from J, with 23 bases between. Germline CDR1 and CDR2: DFQATT and SNEGSKA (reference sequence). CDR3 in DNA: TGCAGTGCTAGTAAGGTAGCGGCCCTGAAGGGAGACATTCAGTACTTC. Its translation: CSASKVAALKGDIQYF.

As concerns this clonotype: A much larger clone lies a single base off, so this may be a read error. The chain uses TRBV6-1 and TRBJ2-3; D is unclear. Trimming cost V 8 bases and J 8 bases, with 20 bases left between them. Germline assignment: CDR1 MNHNS and CDR2 SASEGT. The CDR3 extends over 14 amino acids. CDR3: CASGSPDAVGTQYF. CDR3 in DNA: TGTGCCAGCGGTTCCCCGGACGCGGTGGGTACGCAGTATTTT.

This clonotype came up many times. The genes are TRBV18 and TRBJ2-3; the match to TRBD2 covers 11 bases. The CDR3 totals 16 residues. Germline-derived CDR1 and CDR2 are KGHSH and LQKENI. V was pared by 5 bases and J by 0 bases, with 4 bases of the junction left unmatched. CDR3 in amino acids: CASSFRTSGSTDTQYF. In DNA form, the CDR3 reads TGTGCCAGCTCATTTCGGACTAGCGGGAGCACAGATACGCAGTATTTT. Full variable domain (missing parts from reference TRBV18 and TRBJ2-3): NAGVMQNPRHLVRRRGQEARLRCSPMKGHSHVYWYRQLPEEGLKFMVYLQKENIIDESGMPKERFSAEFPKEGPSILRIQQVVRGDSAAYFCASSFRTSGSTDTQYFGPGTRLTVL.

The rearrangement links TRBV2 to TRBJ2-5; TRBD1 matches at 9 bases. CDR3 length: 14 residues. Germline V gene data show CDR1 as SNHLY and CDR2 as FYNNEI. Germline trimming cut 7 bases from V and 1 base from J; bases unmatched to any gene: 4. For the CDR3, the DNA is TGTGCCAGCAACTGGGGACAGGGCCAAGAGACCCAGTACTTC. This sequence encodes CASNWGQGQETQYF.

This clonotype occurred many times. The chain has TRBV19 and TRBJ2-7, with 9 bases matching TRBD1. The V and J ends lost 6 bases and 2 bases, in that order; junction bases with no gene match: 2. The CDR3 totals 13 residues. CDR1 and CDR2 (germline): LNHDA, SQIVND (reference sequence). The CDR3 DNA is TGTGCCAGTAGAACAGGGGGCACCTACGAGCAGTACTTC. This encodes CASRTGGTYEQYF.

The chain joins TRBV24-1 to TRBJ1-2; 7 nucleotides match TRBD1. Trimming at V came to 4 bases and at J to 8 bases, leaving 12 bases not matched to a gene. Germline V gives CDR1 KGHDR, CDR2 SFDVKD. The CDR3 totals 15 residues. The CDR3 bases are TGTGCCACCAGTGACCCCAGACAGGGTGTTCGGGGCTACACCTTC. Amino acid sequence: CATSDPRQGVRGYTF.

This clonotype appeared many times. V and J are TRBV10-3 and TRBJ2-1; 8 bases are shared with TRBD2. V trimming: 6 bases; J trimming: 8 bases; junction bases outside the gene matches: 9. Germline V CDR1 and CDR2: ENHRY, SYGVKD. CDR3 length: 14 amino acids. The CDR3 DNA reads as TGTGCCATCAGATCCACTAGCGGAGGGGATGAGCAGTTCTTC. Encoded protein: CAIRSTSGGDEQFF.

This clonotype occurred many times. The V and J genes are TRBV6-1 and TRBJ1-1; D unresolved. Germline CDR1 and CDR2: MNHNS and SASEGT. The CDR3 covers 15 residues. V was trimmed by 7 bases and J by 0 bases, leaving 15 bases between them. CDR3 in DNA: TGTGCCAGCACCGAGACCCGTTCCATGAACACTGAAGCTTTCTTT. Translated: CASTETRSMNTEAFF.

In this sample, this clonotype turned up many times. The rearrangement uses TRBV7-6 and TRBJ2-1; D possibly matches TRBD1 or TRBD2 (5 bases each). Deletions cut 5 bases from V and 10 bases from J, with 12 bases between. Germline V lookup: CDR1 SGHVS, CDR2 FNYEAQ. This CDR3 spans 12 amino acids. The CDR3 nucleotides are TGTGCCAGCAGCGGGGCCTGGGAGGAGCAGTTCTTC. This encodes CASSGAWEEQFF.

There are many counts of this clonotype. The V call is TRBV24-1, the J call TRBJ2-3; D is perhaps TRBD1 (5 bases). The CDR3 is 19 residues long. Germline V gene sequence: CDR1 KGHDR, CDR2 SFDVKD. Deletions cut 1 base from V and 0 bases from J, with 19 bases between. CDR3 in DNA: TGTGCCACCAGTGATTTTCAGGGCACGGGCCATCCTAGCACAGATACGCAGTATTTT. Translated: CATSDFQGTGHPSTDTQYF.

This clonotype has a count of ten or more. The J gene is TRBJ2-1, the V gene TRBV7-2; D remains unclear. The CDR3 extends over 12 amino acids. Germline CDR1 SGHTA, CDR2 FQGNSA. V was cut by 0 bases and J by 10 bases, with 7 bases left in between. The DNA of the CDR3 is TGTGCCAGCAGCTTAGCGTTCGAAGAGCAGTTCTTC. Translated: CASSLAFEEQFF. Drawing the rest from reference TRBV7-2 and TRBJ2-1, the complete variable domain is GAGVSQSPSNKVTEKGKDVELRCDPISGHTALYWYRQSLGQGLEFLIYFQGNSAPDKSGLPSDRFSAERTGGSVSTLTIQRTQQEDSAVYLCASSLAFEEQFFGPGTRLTVL.

This clonotype was counted ten times or more. The chain's CDR3 is CASRGGFSGNTIYF. The DNA for the CDR3 is TGTGCCAGCAGAGGAGGATTCTCTGGAAACACCATATATTTT. The gene calls are TRBV27 and TRBJ1-3, with D unclear. This CDR3 is built from 14 residues. Trimming removed 6 bases from V and 0 bases from J, with 9 bases in between. CDR1 is MNHEY and CDR2 is SMNVEV in the germline V gene (reference sequence).

This clonotype appeared many times. This chain connects TRBV20-1 to TRBJ1-2; perhaps TRBD1 as D (5 bases). The length of the CDR3 is 16 residues. Germline CDR1 and CDR2: DFQATT and SNEGSKA (reference sequence). V lost 0 bases to trimming and J lost 4 bases, with 18 bases between them. The CDR3 coding sequence is TGCAGTGCTAGAGACCCCTTTGGGCGAGGGGCCTATGGCTACACCTTC. This codes for CSARDPFGRGAYGYTF.

At least ten counts were recorded for this clonotype. The chain has TRBV12-3 or TRBV12-4 and TRBJ1-4; no clear D gene. With 3 bases removed from V and 10 bases from J, the gap between germline ends came to 9 bases. This CDR3 is built from 12 residues. The CDR3 region has the DNA TGTGCCAGCAGTTTGTCCATGGGAAAACTGTTTTTT. Protein product: CASSLSMGKLFF.

The chain employs TRBV10-2 and TRBJ2-2; 7 bases fit TRBD1. Per the germline V gene, CDR1 is WSHSY and CDR2 is SAAADI. The CDR3 runs 14 residues. After removal of 11 bases from V and 4 bases from J, the junction contained 10 bases not matched to a gene. CDR3 region: CAGTGTEITGELFF. As DNA, the CDR3 is TGCGCCGGCACCGGGACAGAGATCACCGGGGAGCTGTTTTTT.

At least ten counts were recorded for this clonotype. This chain joins TRBV15 and TRBJ2-7; 10 nucleotides line up with TRBD1. The CDR3 consists of 16 residues. CDR1 is LNHNV, CDR2 YYDKDF, per germline (reference sequence). J gave up 5 bases and V 3 bases, and 10 bases lay outside the gene matches. CDR3 region: CATSRTRDRGQDEQYF. CDR3 DNA sequence: TGTGCCACCAGCAGGACCCGGGACAGGGGACAGGACGAGCAGTACTTC.

This CDR3 reads CASSVGVGVGSQYF. In nucleotides, the CDR3 is TGTGCCAGCAGCGTAGGTGTTGGCGTAGGGTCCCAGTACTTC. The chain recombines TRBV9 with TRBJ2-5; D unclear. Between the trimmed V and J ends, which lost 0 bases and 9 bases, there was a span of 15 bases. Germline V gives CDR1 SGDLS, CDR2 YYNGEE. The CDR3 covers 14 residues.

This clonotype was observed many times. The rearrangement joins TRBV12-3 or TRBV12-4 to TRBJ2-7, with 11 bases matching TRBD1. The trim removed 3 bases at V and 3 bases at J, leaving 7 bases unmatched. CDR3 length: 16 residues. CDR3 protein: CASSFWWDRGNYEQYF. Written as DNA, the CDR3 is TGTGCCAGCAGTTTCTGGTGGGACAGGGGGAACTACGAGCAGTACTTC.

In DNA, the CDR3 is TGTGCCAGCAGTTCACCGGGAGTATCAACGGCTGAAGCTTTCTTT. Protein: CASSSPGVSTAEAFF. The rearrangement links TRBV27 to TRBJ1-1; D is uncertain. V was shortened by 4 bases and J by 6 bases, with 18 bases between the two germline ends. Germline-derived CDR1 and CDR2 are MNHEY and SMNVEV (reference sequence). This CDR3 comprises 15 residues.

In its sample, this clonotype was seen a few times. This chain connects TRBV13 to TRBJ2-3; TRBD2 agrees at 16 bases. V lost 3 bases and J lost 6; bases outside the gene matches: 3. The germline V gene has CDR1 PRHDT and CDR2 FYEKMQ (reference sequence). The CDR3 length is 16 residues. The CDR3 here is CASSLGTSGRGDTQYF. As DNA, the CDR3 is TGTGCCAGCAGCTTGGGGACTAGCGGGAGGGGTGATACGCAGTATTTT.

This clonotype was observed many times. The chain uses TRBV7-8 and TRBJ1-2; a weak D match, TRBD1 (5 bases). V was trimmed by 1 base and J by 4 bases, leaving 7 bases between them. CDR1 is SGHVS and CDR2 is FQNEAQ in the germline V gene. This CDR3 has 13 amino acids. As DNA, the CDR3 is TGTGCCAGCAGCTTAGGGCAGGGCTATGGCTACACCTTC. Its translation is CASSLGQGYGYTF. The full variable domain, completed using reference TRBV7-8 and TRBJ1-2, is GAGVSQSPRYKVAKRGQDVALRCDPISGHVSLFWYQQALGQGPEFLTYFQNEAQLDKSGLPSDRFFAERPEGSVSTLKIQRTQQEDSAVYLCASSLGQGYGYTFGSGTRLTVV.

A single count supports this clonotype. The J gene is TRBJ2-1, the V gene TRBV18; D is possibly TRBD2 (5 bases). V lost 2 bases to trimming and J lost 7 bases, with 24 bases between them. This CDR3 is 18 amino acids long. Germline CDR1 KGHSH, CDR2 LQKENI. The chain's CDR3 is CASSPTRTRERLYNEQFF. In DNA form, the CDR3 reads TGTGCCAGCTCACCAACTCGGACCCGGGAACGCCTATATAATGAGCAGTTCTTC.